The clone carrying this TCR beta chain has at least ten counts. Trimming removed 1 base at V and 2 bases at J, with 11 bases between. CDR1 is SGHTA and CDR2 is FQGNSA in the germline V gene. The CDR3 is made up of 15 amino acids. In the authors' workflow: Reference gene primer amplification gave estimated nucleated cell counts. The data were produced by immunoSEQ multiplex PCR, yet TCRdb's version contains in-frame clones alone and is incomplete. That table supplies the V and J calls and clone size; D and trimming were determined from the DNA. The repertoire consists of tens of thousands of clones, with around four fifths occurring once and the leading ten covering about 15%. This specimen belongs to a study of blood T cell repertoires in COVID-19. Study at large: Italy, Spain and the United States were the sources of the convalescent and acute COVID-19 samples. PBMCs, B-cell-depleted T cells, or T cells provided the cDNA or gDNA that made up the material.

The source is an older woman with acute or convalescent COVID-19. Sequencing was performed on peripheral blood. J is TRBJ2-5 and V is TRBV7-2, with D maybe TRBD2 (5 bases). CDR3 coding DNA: TGTGCCAGCAGCTTAGATGGCACGGGGCAAGAGACCCAGTACTTC. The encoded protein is CASSLDGTGQETQYF.